This T cell receptor (beta chain) comes out of a study of cytomegalovirus exposure and HLA in healthy donors. Regarding this clone: Its antigen is currently unknown.

CDR1 is SGHTA and CDR2 is FQGNSA in the germline V gene. CDR3 length: 16 amino acids. V trimming: 5 bases; J trimming: 6 bases; junction bases outside the gene matches: 12. Study findings and constraints: Analyses of presence/absence relied on an assumption of roughly uniform sequencing depth across donors. A later analysis showed HLA-associated TCR beta chains outstripping equally common others in clonal expansion. In a later analysis, TCR beta V- and J-gene trimming showed a link to a missense DCLRE1C variant. Among TCR beta chains, those listed as cytomegalovirus-associated numbered about 150.

The PCR contained 60 Vbeta and 13 Jbeta primers. Only in-frame clones appear in the TCRdb table, and some are missing; sequencing was by immunoSEQ multiplex PCR. The sample carries 150,000 to 200,000 clones, approximately 80% recorded once. Sequences were obtained from PBMCs. The TCR was taken from a man aged 18 to 29 in good health and CMV-seronegative. The chain is built from TRBV7-2 and TRBJ2-2; 7 bases agree with TRBD1. The CDR3 bases are TGTGCCAGCAGCCAACCGACAGGGTGGGGGCCCGGGGAGCTGTTTTTT. Translated, it gives CASSQPTGWGPGELFF.